This T cell receptor beta chain was sequenced for a study of shared clonotypes between healthy human individuals. Across the study: A couple of women and a few men aged 18 to 49 made up the donors. Findings of the study overall: Among non-shared clonotypes, generation probabilities were lower than among those shared by all four donors. Sequencing of the sorted subsets was shown by rarefaction to be incomplete despite large depth. Shared clonotypes: roughly 5% naive CD4, 3.5% to 4% naive CD8, about 2.5% memory CD4, about 0.4% memory CD8.

The repertoire was sequenced with immunoSEQ multiplex PCR; TCRdb's copy has only in-frame clones and lacks some. The top ten hold 1.4% to 1.5% of the sample, which has some 1 million clones, approximately 76% seen once. The germline V gene encodes CDR1 SEHNR and CDR2 FQNEAQ (reference sequence). This CDR3 is 14 amino acids long. Trimming removed 2 bases at V and 1 base at J, with 8 bases between. The count of this clone is one. Its cognate antigen is unknown. The sequencing sample was made of memory CD4+ T cells sorted from blood. Subset denoted: CD45RA-negative fraction. V is TRBV7-9 and J is TRBJ2-5; D may be TRBD1 (6 bases). The receptor was derived from a man aged 18 to 29 in good health. The CDR3: CASSLQGFQETQYF. CDR3 bases: TGTGCCAGCAGCTTACAGGGGTTCCAAGAGACCCAGTACTTC.